This T cell receptor beta chain was found in a study of blood T cell repertoires in COVID-19. Overall study context: Some COVID-19 samples were acute and others convalescent; all came from the United States, Italy and Spain. The analysed material was cDNA or gDNA that came from T cells, B-cell-depleted T cells, or PBMCs.

Trimming stripped 3 bases from V and 7 bases from J, with 15 bases between. CDR1 is MDHEN, CDR2 SYDVKM, per germline. CDR3 length: 14 residues. Libraries were prepared by immunoSEQ multiplex PCR; TCRdb keeps only in-frame clonotypes and omits some of them. In the table there are approximately 100,000 clones, 80% to 90% of which are singletons. Assignment of participants to cohorts was predicated upon participant-reported clinical history. This chain connects TRBV28 to TRBJ2-5, with D tentatively TRBD2 (6 bases). This TCR came from a woman in her forties or fifties who had recovered from COVID-19. The source material was PBMCs or T cells enriched from blood (not recorded which). The CDR3 nucleotides read TGTGCCAGCAGTTTGGGGGGACCGGCGGGGACCCAGTACTTC. It encodes CASSLGGPAGTQYF.